These T cell receptor beta chains were read from a single sample in a study of T cell changes during pregnancy in multiple sclerosis. Sequenced by immunoSEQ multiplex PCR; TCRdb stores in-frame clones only, minus some. The sample has 60,000 to 80,000 clones, around nine tenths seen once; the top ten hold over 3%. The source material was peripheral blood, sampled before pregnancy. The receptors originated from a female donor with multiple sclerosis, enrolled in a pregnancy study. Both conserved end residues are part of each CDR3. D genes are given only for firm matches. Part of the rows lack a size; the others show once, few, many or a class for expanded clones.

d_gene: TRBD1; v_gene: TRBV5-5; abundance: once; j_gene: TRBJ1-2; CDR3nt: TGTGCCAGCAGCTTGAGCCTTACAGGGGGCCGATATGGCTACACCTTC; CDR3aa: CASSLSLTGGRYGYTF
d_gene: -; v_gene: TRBV21-1; abundance: -; j_gene: TRBJ2-7; CDR3nt: TGTGCCATCCAGAGGGGGCCCTCCTACGAGCAGTACTTC; CDR3aa: CAIQRGPSYEQYF
d_gene: -; v_gene: TRBV27; abundance: once; j_gene: TRBJ1-3; CDR3nt: TGTGCCAGCAGTTCGAGGGGGGGCTCTGGAAACACCATATATTTT; CDR3aa: CASSSRGGSGNTIYF
d_gene: -; v_gene: TRBV5-1; abundance: -; j_gene: TRBJ2-1; CDR3nt: TGCGCCAGCAGCACCTCACCGGGAGTGAGGGGCAATGAGCAGTTCTTC; CDR3aa: CASSTSPGVRGNEQFF
d_gene: TRBD1; v_gene: TRBV9; abundance: -; j_gene: TRBJ1-2; CDR3nt: TGTGCCAGCAGCGTGGACAGGGAGTATGGCTACACCTTC; CDR3aa: CASSVDREYGYTF
d_gene: -; v_gene: TRBV7-9; abundance: once; j_gene: TRBJ1-2; CDR3nt: TGTGCCAGCCCCCGGGGTTTGGAGAGTAACTATGGCTACACCTTC; CDR3aa: CASPRGLESNYGYTF
d_gene: TRBD1; v_gene: TRBV9; abundance: -; j_gene: TRBJ2-7; CDR3nt: TGTGCCAGCAGCTCGGGGACAGGGAGGCTATCCTACGAGCAGTACTTC; CDR3aa: CASSSGTGRLSYEQYF
d_gene: -; v_gene: TRBV19; abundance: -; j_gene: TRBJ2-5; CDR3nt: TGTGCCAGTAGTTTAATTCGCGGCCAAGAGACCCAGTACTTC; CDR3aa: CASSLIRGQETQYF
d_gene: -; v_gene: TRBV11-2; abundance: -; j_gene: TRBJ1-1; CDR3nt: TGTGCCAGCAGCTTAGCTCGGGGGGGGGAAGCTTTCTTT; CDR3aa: CASSLARGGEAFF
d_gene: TRBD1; v_gene: TRBV29-1; abundance: -; j_gene: TRBJ1-5; CDR3nt: TGCAGCGTAGCCGGGACAGACAATCAGCCCCAGCATTTT; CDR3aa: CSVAGTDNQPQHF
d_gene: -; v_gene: TRBV18; abundance: -; j_gene: TRBJ1-1; CDR3nt: TGTGCCAGCTCAGATTCGACAGGTATCACTGAAGCTTTCTTT; CDR3aa: CASSDSTGITEAFF
d_gene: TRBD2; v_gene: TRBV29-1; abundance: once; j_gene: TRBJ2-7; CDR3nt: TGCAGCGTTGAAGGGGCCGGGACTAGCGGGGATTACGAGCAGTACTTC; CDR3aa: CSVEGAGTSGDYEQYF
d_gene: TRBD1; v_gene: TRBV18; abundance: -; j_gene: TRBJ2-3; CDR3nt: TGTGCCAGCTCACCTCGAGGACAGGGTAGCACAGATACGCAGTATTTT; CDR3aa: CASSPRGQGSTDTQYF
d_gene: TRBD2; v_gene: TRBV6-5; abundance: -; j_gene: TRBJ2-7; CDR3nt: TGTGCCAGCAGCTGGACTAGCGGGACTTACGAGCAGTACTTC; CDR3aa: CASSWTSGTYEQYF
d_gene: TRBD1; v_gene: TRBV2; abundance: -; j_gene: TRBJ2-7; CDR3nt: TGTGCCAGTTCGGGACAGGGGTTGTGGGAGCAGTACTTC; CDR3aa: CASSGQGLWEQYF
d_gene: -; v_gene: TRBV5-6; abundance: -; j_gene: TRBJ1-6; CDR3nt: TGTGCCAGCAGCATAATCGGCAGGAGGGGACGTTCACCCCTCCACTTT; CDR3aa: CASSIIGRRGRSPLHF
d_gene: -; v_gene: TRBV6-1; abundance: once; j_gene: TRBJ1-2; CDR3nt: TGTGCCAGCAGTGAAGATCTGGGGCGGTACTATGGCTACACCTTC; CDR3aa: CASSEDLGRYYGYTF
d_gene: -; v_gene: TRBV4-2; abundance: -; j_gene: TRBJ1-1; CDR3nt: TGTGCCAGCAGCCTACAGGGTCGGATCGCTGAAGCTTTCTTT; CDR3aa: CASSLQGRIAEAFF
d_gene: TRBD1; v_gene: TRBV19; abundance: -; j_gene: TRBJ2-7; CDR3nt: TGTGCCAGTAGTTGGGATTCGGACAGGGGTTCGTTCTACGAGCAGTACTTC; CDR3aa: CASSWDSDRGSFYEQYF
d_gene: -; v_gene: TRBV28; abundance: -; j_gene: TRBJ1-5; CDR3nt: TGTGCCAGCAGTTTGGTATCGACAGTAAAGAATCAGCCCCAGCATTTT; CDR3aa: CASSLVSTVKNQPQHF
d_gene: TRBD1; v_gene: TRBV10-3; abundance: -; j_gene: TRBJ1-6; CDR3nt: TGTGCCATCAGTGTGGACAGGGTTGATTCACCCCTCCACTTT; CDR3aa: CAISVDRVDSPLHF